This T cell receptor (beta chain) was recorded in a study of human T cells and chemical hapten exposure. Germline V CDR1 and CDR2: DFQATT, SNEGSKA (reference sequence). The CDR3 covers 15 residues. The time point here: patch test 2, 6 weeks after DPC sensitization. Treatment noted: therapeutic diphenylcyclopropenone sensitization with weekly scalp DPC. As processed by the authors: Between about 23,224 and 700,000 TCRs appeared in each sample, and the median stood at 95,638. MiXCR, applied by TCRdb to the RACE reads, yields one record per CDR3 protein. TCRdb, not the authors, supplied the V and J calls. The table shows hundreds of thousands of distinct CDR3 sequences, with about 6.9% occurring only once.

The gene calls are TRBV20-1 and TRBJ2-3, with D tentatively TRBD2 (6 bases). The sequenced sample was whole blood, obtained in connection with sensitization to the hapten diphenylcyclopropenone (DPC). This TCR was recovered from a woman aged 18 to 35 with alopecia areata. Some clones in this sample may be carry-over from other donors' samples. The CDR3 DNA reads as TGCGCGGGGCGGACCGTCTCGGTTATCACAGATACGCAGTATTTT. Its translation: CAGRTVSVITDTQYF.